This T cell receptor (beta chain) was documented in a study of cytomegalovirus exposure and HLA in healthy donors. The table lists this clone with a few counts. The PCR employed 60 Vbeta primers together with 13 Jbeta primers. Only in-frame clones appear in the TCRdb table, and some are missing; sequencing was by immunoSEQ multiplex PCR. The sample yields over 150,000 clones, 79% seen once. The sequenced material came from PBMCs. The receptor was derived from a girl aged 5 to 17 in good health and CMV-seropositive.

The CDR3 nucleotides are TGTGCCAGCAGGTCTGGGCCCAGCTACGAGCAGTACTTC. Amino acids: CASRSGPSYEQYF. The chain couples TRBV7-9 to TRBJ2-7, with D uncertain. Germline-derived CDR1 and CDR2 are SEHNR and FQNEAQ (reference sequence). V was pared by 6 bases and J by 3 bases, with 12 bases between. The CDR3 totals 13 residues.